The clone carrying this TCR beta chain was seen ten or more times. TCRdb processed the RT-PCR reads anew with MiXCR; each CDR3 protein has one entry. The sample shows under 95,000 distinct CDR3 sequences, roughly 5.1% of them seen only once. In germline, CDR1 is KGHSH, CDR2 LQKENI. The ends lost 3 bases at V and 9 bases at J; junction bases unmatched: 7. This CDR3 is 14 amino acids long. This record belongs to a study of patients and donors after allogeneic stem cell transplantation. The receptor's source is a human donor who was either an allogeneic HSCT recipient or a stem cell or donor lymphocyte infusion donor (not recorded which). It is not recorded whose cells these are; they may come from a transplant donor. The J gene is TRBJ2-1, the V gene TRBV18; 8 bases fit TRBD2. Material for sequencing was blood, either unsorted or a sorted T cell fraction (not recorded which). The CDR3 bases are TGTGCCAGCTCACCGGAGGGACTAGGGGGTGAGCAGTTCTTC. The encoded protein is CASSPEGLGGEQFF.